The TCR beta chain under discussion was sequenced for a study of blood T cell repertoires in COVID-19. The overall study: The study drew acute and convalescent COVID-19 samples from the United States, Italy and Spain. The cDNA or gDNA used as material had been derived from T cells, B-cell-depleted T cells, or PBMCs.

While infection was still active, Seattle patients were enrolled and then followed longitudinally. This CDR3 is built from 11 residues. Germline V gene data show CDR1 as DFQATT and CDR2 as SNEGSKA (reference sequence). With 3 bases removed from V and 5 bases from J, the gap between germline ends came to 7 bases. Original handling: Quantification of nucleated cells was approximated via reference gene primer amplification. TCRdb's table, derived via immunoSEQ multiplex PCR, lists solely in-frame clones and lacks some. V, J and clone size reflect that table, while D and trimming were determined from the DNA. The profile shows roughly 180,000 clones, roughly 88% of them singletons.

The sequence was obtained from a woman in her forties with COVID-19, enrolled during active disease. V gene TRBV20-1 combines with J gene TRBJ1-1; D call uncertain. Sequenced material: peripheral blood. In DNA form, the CDR3 reads TGCAGTGCTAGTGCTTTGACTGAAGCTTTCTTT. Translation gives CSASALTEAFF.